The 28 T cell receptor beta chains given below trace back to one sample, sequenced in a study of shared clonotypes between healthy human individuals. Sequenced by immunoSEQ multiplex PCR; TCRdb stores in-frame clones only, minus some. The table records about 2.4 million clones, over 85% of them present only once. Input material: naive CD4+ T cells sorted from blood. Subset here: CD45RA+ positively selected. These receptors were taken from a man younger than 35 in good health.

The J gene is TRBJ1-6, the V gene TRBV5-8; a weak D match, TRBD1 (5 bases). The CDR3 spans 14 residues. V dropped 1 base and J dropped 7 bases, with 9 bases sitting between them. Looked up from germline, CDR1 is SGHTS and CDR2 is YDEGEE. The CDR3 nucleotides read TGTGCCAGCAGCTTGAGAGGGGTAAATTCACCCCTCCACTTT. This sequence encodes CASSLRGVNSPLHF.

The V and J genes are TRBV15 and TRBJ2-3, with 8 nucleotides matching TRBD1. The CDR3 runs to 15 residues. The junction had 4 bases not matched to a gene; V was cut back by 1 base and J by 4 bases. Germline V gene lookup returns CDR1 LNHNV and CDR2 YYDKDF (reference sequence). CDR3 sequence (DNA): TGTGCCACCAGCAGAGGGGCAGGGGGCTCAGATACGCAGTATTTT. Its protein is CATSRGAGGSDTQYF.

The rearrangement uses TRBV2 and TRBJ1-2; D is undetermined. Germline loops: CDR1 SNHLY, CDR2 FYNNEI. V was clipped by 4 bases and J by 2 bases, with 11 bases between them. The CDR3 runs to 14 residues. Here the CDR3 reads CASSGGQVNYGYTF. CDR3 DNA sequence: TGTGCCAGCAGTGGTGGGCAGGTCAACTATGGCTACACCTTC.

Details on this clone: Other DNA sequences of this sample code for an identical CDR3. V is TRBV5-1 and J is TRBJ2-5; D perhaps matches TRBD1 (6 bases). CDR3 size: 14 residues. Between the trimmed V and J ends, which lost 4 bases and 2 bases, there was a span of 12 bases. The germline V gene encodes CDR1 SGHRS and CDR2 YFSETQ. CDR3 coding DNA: TGCGCCAGCAGCGCTGGGACAAATCAAGAGACCCAGTACTTC. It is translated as CASSAGTNQETQYF.

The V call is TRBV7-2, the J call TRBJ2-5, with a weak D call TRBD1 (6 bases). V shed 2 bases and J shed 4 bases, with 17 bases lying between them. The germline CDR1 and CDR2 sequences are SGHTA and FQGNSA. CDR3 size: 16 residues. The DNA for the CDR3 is TGTGCCAGCAGCTTACTTGGGACACTACAGGTAGAGACCCAGTACTTC. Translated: CASSLLGTLQVETQYF.

DNA for the CDR3: TGTGCCAGCAGCGGGGACAGGGAAGGCGAGCAGTACTTC. Protein product: CASSGDREGEQYF. The chain links TRBV9 to TRBJ2-7; 9 nucleotides line up with TRBD1. The CDR3 consists of 13 residues. The trim removed 3 bases at V and 6 bases at J, leaving 4 bases unmatched. From germline, CDR1 is SGDLS and CDR2 YYNGEE. The entire variable domain, with the rest obtained from reference TRBV9 and TRBJ2-7, is as follows: DSGVTQTPKHLITATGQRVTLRCSPRSGDLSVYWYQQSLDQGLQFLIQYYNGEERAKGNILERFSAQQFPDLHSELNLSSLELGDSALYFCASSGDREGEQYFGPGTRLTVT.

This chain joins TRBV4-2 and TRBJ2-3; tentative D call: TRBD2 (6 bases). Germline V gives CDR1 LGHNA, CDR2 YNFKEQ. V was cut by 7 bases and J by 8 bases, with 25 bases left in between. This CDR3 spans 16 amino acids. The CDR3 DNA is TGTGCCAGCACCCCAACCCCCCCGCCGGTGGGAGGTACGCAGTATTTT. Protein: CASTPTPPPVGGTQYF.

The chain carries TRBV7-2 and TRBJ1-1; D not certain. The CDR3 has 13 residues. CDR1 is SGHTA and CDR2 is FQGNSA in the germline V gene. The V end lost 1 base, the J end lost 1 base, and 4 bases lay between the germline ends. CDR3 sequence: CASSLVTNTEAFF. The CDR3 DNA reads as TGTGCCAGCAGCTTAGTCACGAACACTGAAGCTTTCTTT.

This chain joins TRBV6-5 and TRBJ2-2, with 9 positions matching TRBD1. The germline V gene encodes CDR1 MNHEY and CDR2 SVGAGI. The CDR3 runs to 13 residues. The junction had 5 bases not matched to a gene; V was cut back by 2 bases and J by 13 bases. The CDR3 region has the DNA TGTGCCAGCAGTTACCGAAGGGGACAGGGGCTGTTTTTT. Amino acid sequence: CASSYRRGQGLFF.

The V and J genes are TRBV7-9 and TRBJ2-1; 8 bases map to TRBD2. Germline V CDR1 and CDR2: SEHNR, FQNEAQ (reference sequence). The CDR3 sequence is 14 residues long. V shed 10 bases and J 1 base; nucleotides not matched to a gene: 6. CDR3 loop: CATPRGGSYNEQFF. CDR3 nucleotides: TGTGCCACCCCCCGGGGGGGATCCTACAATGAGCAGTTCTTC.

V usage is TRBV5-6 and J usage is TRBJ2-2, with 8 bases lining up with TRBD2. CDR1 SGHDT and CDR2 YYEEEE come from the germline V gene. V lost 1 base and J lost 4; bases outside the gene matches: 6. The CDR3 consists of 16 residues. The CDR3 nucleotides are TGTGCCAGCAGCTTGCACGCGGGAGGACGCACCGGGGAGCTGTTTTTT. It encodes CASSLHAGGRTGELFF.

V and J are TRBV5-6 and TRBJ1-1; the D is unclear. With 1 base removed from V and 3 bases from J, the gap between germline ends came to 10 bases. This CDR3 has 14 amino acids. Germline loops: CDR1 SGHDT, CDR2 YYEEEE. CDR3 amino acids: CASSLLGWDTEAFF. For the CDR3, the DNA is TGTGCCAGCAGCTTGTTGGGGTGGGACACTGAAGCTTTCTTT.

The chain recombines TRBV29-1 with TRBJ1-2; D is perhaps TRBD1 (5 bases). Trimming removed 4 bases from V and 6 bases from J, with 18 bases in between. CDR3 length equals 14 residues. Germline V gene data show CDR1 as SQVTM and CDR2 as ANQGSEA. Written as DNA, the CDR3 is TGCAGCGTTGCAGCTCAGGGAGTACAGGATGGCTACACCTTC. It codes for CSVAAQGVQDGYTF.

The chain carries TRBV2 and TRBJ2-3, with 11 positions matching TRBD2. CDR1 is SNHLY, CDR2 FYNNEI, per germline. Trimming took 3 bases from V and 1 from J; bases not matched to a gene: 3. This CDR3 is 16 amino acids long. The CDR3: CASSDGTSGGTDTQYF. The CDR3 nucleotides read TGTGCCAGCAGTGATGGGACTAGCGGTGGCACAGATACGCAGTATTTT.

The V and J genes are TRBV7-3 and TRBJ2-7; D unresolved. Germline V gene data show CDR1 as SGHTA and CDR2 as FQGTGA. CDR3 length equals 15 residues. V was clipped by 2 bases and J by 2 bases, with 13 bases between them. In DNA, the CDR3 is TGTGCCAGCAGCTTATACCAGGTTGGTCCCTACGAGCAGTACTTC. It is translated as CASSLYQVGPYEQYF.

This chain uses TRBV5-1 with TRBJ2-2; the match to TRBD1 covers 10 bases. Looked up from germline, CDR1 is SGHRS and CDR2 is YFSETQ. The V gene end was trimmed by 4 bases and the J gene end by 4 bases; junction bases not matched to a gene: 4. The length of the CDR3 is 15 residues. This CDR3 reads CASSAGQGSTGELFF. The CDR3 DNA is TGCGCCAGCAGCGCGGGACAGGGGAGCACCGGGGAGCTGTTTTTT.

CDR3 loop: CASQPNEFTSMNTEAFF. The CDR3 DNA sequence: TGCGCCAGCCAGCCAAATGAGTTTACCAGCATGAACACTGAAGCTTTCTTT. The chain couples TRBV4-1 to TRBJ1-1; D is ambiguous. Between the trimmed V and J ends, which lost 8 bases and 0 bases, there was a span of 22 bases. CDR1 MGHRA and CDR2 YSYEKL come from the germline V gene. This CDR3 has 17 residues.

The CDR3 nucleotides read TGTGCCTGGACCCGACAGGGCCGGCCGGGAGAGACCCAGTACTTC. Protein: CAWTRQGRPGETQYF. The J gene is TRBJ2-5, the V gene TRBV30, with TRBD1 matching 7 bases. The junction had 12 bases not matched to a gene; V was cut back by 4 bases and J by 4 bases. CDR1 and CDR2 (germline): GTSNPN, SVGIG (reference sequence). This CDR3 has 15 amino acids.

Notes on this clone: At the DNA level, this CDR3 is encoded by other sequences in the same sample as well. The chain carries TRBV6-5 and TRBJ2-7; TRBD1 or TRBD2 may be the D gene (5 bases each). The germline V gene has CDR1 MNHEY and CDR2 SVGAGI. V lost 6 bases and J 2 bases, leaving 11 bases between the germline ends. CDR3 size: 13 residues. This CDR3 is CASSPGTAYEQYF. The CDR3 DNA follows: TGTGCCAGCAGCCCCGGGACCGCCTACGAGCAGTACTTC.

The CDR3 loop reads CASSLGLAVPYEQYF. In DNA, the CDR3 is TGTGCCAGCAGCCTTGGACTAGCCGTTCCCTACGAGCAGTACTTC. V and J are TRBV7-2 and TRBJ2-7, with TRBD2 matching 8 bases. The CDR3 sequence is 15 residues long. Germline V gene sequence: CDR1 SGHTA, CDR2 FQGNSA. J lost 2 bases, V lost 5 bases, and 8 bases had no gene match.

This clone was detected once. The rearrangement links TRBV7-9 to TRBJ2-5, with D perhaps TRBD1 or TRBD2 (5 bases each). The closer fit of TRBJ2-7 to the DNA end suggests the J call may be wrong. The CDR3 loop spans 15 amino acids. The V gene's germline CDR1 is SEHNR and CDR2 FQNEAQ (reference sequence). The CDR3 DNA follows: TGTGCCAGCAGCCCTGTGGGGGTCCTCGACGACGAGCAGTACTTC. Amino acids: CASSPVGVLDDEQYF.

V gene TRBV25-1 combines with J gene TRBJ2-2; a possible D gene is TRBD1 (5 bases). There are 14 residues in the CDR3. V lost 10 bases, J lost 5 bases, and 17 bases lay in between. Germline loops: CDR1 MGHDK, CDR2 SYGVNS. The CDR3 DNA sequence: TGTGCCACCCAAAGGCAGGGAAAGACCGGGGAGCTGTTTTTT. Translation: CATQRQGKTGELFF.

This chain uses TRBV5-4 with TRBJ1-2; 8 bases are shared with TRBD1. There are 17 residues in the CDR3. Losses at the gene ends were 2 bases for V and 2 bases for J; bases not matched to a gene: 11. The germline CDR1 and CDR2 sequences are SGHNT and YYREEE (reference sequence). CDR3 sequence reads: CASSFKVSAGGNYGYTF. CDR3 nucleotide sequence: TGTGCCAGCAGCTTTAAAGTTTCGGCAGGGGGCAACTATGGCTACACCTTC.

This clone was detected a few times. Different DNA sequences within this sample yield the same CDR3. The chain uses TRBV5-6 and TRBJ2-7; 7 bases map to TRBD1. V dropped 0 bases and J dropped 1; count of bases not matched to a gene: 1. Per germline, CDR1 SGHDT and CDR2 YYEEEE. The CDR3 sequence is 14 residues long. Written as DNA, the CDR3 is TGTGCCAGCAGCTTGGGGGACAGATCCTACGAGCAGTACTTC. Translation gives CASSLGDRSYEQYF.

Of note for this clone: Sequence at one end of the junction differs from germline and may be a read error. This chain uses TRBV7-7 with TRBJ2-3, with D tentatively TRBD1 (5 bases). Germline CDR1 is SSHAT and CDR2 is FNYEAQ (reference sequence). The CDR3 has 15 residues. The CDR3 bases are TGTGCTAGCAGCGCCAGGGCAAGCGACACAGATACGCAGTATTTT. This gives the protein CASSARASDTDTQYF.

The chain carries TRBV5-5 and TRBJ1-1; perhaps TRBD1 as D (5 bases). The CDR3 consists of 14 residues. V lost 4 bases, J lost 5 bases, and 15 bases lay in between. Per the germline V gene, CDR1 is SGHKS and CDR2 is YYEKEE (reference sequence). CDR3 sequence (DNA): TGTGCCAGCAGCCCGGACACCCTTTGGACTGAAGCTTTCTTT. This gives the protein CASSPDTLWTEAFF.

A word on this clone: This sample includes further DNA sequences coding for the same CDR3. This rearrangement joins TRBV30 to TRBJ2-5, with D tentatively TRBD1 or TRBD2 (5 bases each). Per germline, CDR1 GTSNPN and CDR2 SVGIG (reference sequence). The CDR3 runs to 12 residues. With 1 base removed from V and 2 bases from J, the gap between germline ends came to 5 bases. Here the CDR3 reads CAWSGGQETQYF. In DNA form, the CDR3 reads TGTGCCTGGAGTGGGGGGCAAGAGACCCAGTACTTC.

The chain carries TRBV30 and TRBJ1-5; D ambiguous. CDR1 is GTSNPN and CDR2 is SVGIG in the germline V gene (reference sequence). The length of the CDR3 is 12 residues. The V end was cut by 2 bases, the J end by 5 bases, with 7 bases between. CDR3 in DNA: TGTGCCTGGAGTCGGACGGATCAGCCCCAGCATTTT. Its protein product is CAWSRTDQPQHF.